These 29 T cell receptor beta chains share one sample of origin, sequenced in a study of beta chain features in type 1 diabetes. General study points: There was a moderate but significant shortening of TCRB CDR3s in all four CD4+ subsets of Type 1 diabetes patients.

Expressed TCRB transcripts were sequenced, since all the RNA that had been isolated was reverse transcribed. The method was immunoSEQ multiplex PCR; TCRdb's version includes in-frame clones alone and lacks a portion of them. This sample yields roughly 160,000 clones, of which approximately 8.1% are seen a single time; 0.5% belongs to the top ten. These TCRs are of unknown antigen specificity. Input material: central memory CD4+ T cells from blood. The source is a man aged 18 to 30 with type 1 diabetes.

The table lists this clone with a few counts. This chain uses TRBV7-9 with TRBJ1-5; perhaps TRBD1 as D (6 bases). Germline V gene data show CDR1 as SEHNR and CDR2 as FQNEAQ (reference sequence). V was trimmed by 4 bases and J by 0 bases, leaving 13 bases between them. The CDR3 is 16 amino acids. The CDR3 region has the DNA TGTGCCAGCAGCTCATCAGACAGGAATAGCAATCAGCCCCAGCATTTT. Its translation is CASSSSDRNSNQPQHF.

The chain has TRBV7-6 and TRBJ2-7; TRBD1 might be the D (6 bases). CDR3 length equals 14 residues. V dropped 5 bases and J dropped 3 bases, with 14 bases sitting between them. The germline V gene has CDR1 SGHVS and CDR2 FNYEAQ. The CDR3 DNA sequence: TGTGCCAGCAGCCGGCTAGCAGGGGACTACGAGCAGTACTTC. Protein sequence: CASSRLAGDYEQYF.

This clone occurred many times. This sequence joins TRBV5-1 and TRBJ1-1; the D gene is possibly TRBD1 (6 bases). The CDR3 consists of 15 residues. CDR1 and CDR2 from the germline V gene are SGHRS and YFSETQ. V lost 4 bases and J 2 bases, leaving 15 bases between the germline ends. The CDR3 bases are TGCGCCAGCAGCCCAGACGGGACACCCAACACTGAAGCTTTCTTT. Encoded protein: CASSPDGTPNTEAFF.

This clone was seen only a few times. This chain uses TRBV28 with TRBJ1-2, with D unresolved. The CDR3 extends over 11 amino acids. The V end lost 4 bases, the J end lost 5 bases, and 5 bases lay between the germline ends. The germline CDR1 and CDR2 sequences are MDHEN and SYDVKM. The CDR3 coding sequence is TGTGCCAGCAGTTCCCGGTATGGCTACACCTTC. Its translation: CASSSRYGYTF.

The CDR3 DNA sequence: TGTGCCAGCTCACGAGGGACAGATACGCAGTATTTT. Protein product: CASSRGTDTQYF. This chain joins TRBV18 and TRBJ2-3; TRBD2 is a possible D gene (5 bases). The length of the CDR3 is 12 residues. V was trimmed by 4 bases and J by 3 bases, leaving 5 bases between them. Per germline, CDR1 KGHSH and CDR2 LQKENI. Looking up the rest from reference TRBV18 and TRBJ2-3 gives the full variable domain: NAGVMQNPRHLVRRRGQEARLRCSPMKGHSHVYWYRQLPEEGLKFMVYLQKENIIDESGMPKERFSAEFPKEGPSILRIQQVVRGDSAAYFCASSRGTDTQYFGPGTRLTVL.

This clone has only a few counts. CDR3 protein: CASSGTGRSNQPQHF. DNA for the CDR3: TGTGCCAGCAGCGGGACAGGGAGAAGCAATCAGCCCCAGCATTTT. The genes are TRBV5-6 and TRBJ1-5; 9 bases line up with TRBD1. Trimming took 4 bases from V and 1 from J; bases not matched to a gene: 3. CDR1 and CDR2 from the germline V gene are SGHDT and YYEEEE. The CDR3 is 15 residues long.

This chain joins TRBV18 and TRBJ1-2; D is undetermined. Germline V gene data show CDR1 as KGHSH and CDR2 as LQKENI. Trimming stripped 0 bases from V and 7 bases from J, with 9 bases between. This CDR3 spans 13 amino acids. The CDR3 sequence is CASSPPSGFGYTF. The DNA for the CDR3 is TGTGCCAGCTCACCACCCAGCGGTTTTGGCTACACCTTC. Drawing the rest from reference TRBV18 and TRBJ1-2, the complete variable domain is NAGVMQNPRHLVRRRGQEARLRCSPMKGHSHVYWYRQLPEEGLKFMVYLQKENIIDESGMPKERFSAEFPKEGPSILRIQQVVRGDSAAYFCASSPPSGFGYTFGSGTRLTVV.

This rearrangement joins TRBV29-1 to TRBJ2-3; D is possibly TRBD1 (6 bases). The V end was cut by 2 bases, the J end by 1 base, with 10 bases between. The CDR3 extends over 14 amino acids. The V gene's germline CDR1 is SQVTM and CDR2 ANQGSEA. CDR3 residues: CSVEIAGGTDTQYF. The CDR3 nucleotides read TGCAGCGTTGAAATCGCAGGGGGCACAGATACGCAGTATTTT.

Only a few counts were recorded for this clone. V is TRBV4-1 and J is TRBJ1-2; perhaps TRBD1 as D (5 bases). The CDR3 runs 15 residues. Between the trimmed V and J ends, which lost 4 bases and 5 bases, there was a span of 17 bases. The germline V gene encodes CDR1 MGHRA and CDR2 YSYEKL. The CDR3 sequence is CASSPNPGLPYGYTF. The CDR3 DNA reads TGCGCCAGCAGCCCGAATCCGGGACTTCCTTATGGCTACACCTTC.

The chain recombines TRBV11-2 with TRBJ2-1; a weak D match, TRBD1 (6 bases). Germline V CDR1 and CDR2: SGHAT, FQNNGV. Deletions cut 2 bases from V and 8 bases from J, with 13 bases between. This CDR3 has 14 amino acids. The CDR3 DNA is TGTGCCAGCAGCTTACCCAGGGGACGCTATGAGCAGTTCTTC. It encodes CASSLPRGRYEQFF.

The chain carries TRBV7-2 and TRBJ2-5; D perhaps matches TRBD2 (6 bases). Germline V lookup: CDR1 SGHTA, CDR2 FQGNSA. The CDR3 contains 16 residues. V was clipped by 0 bases and J by 2 bases, with 13 bases between them. CDR3 DNA: TGTGCCAGCAGCTTAGCCCTCGGTAGCGGTCAAGAGACCCAGTACTTC. Residues: CASSLALGSGQETQYF.

This chain joins TRBV2 and TRBJ1-2; D remains ambiguous. The CDR3 is made up of 14 amino acids. The ends were cut back, 3 bases at V and 2 bases at J, with 10 bases in the middle. From germline, CDR1 is SNHLY and CDR2 FYNNEI. CDR3: CASSEPGLNYGYTF. DNA for the CDR3: TGTGCCAGCAGTGAGCCAGGTTTAAACTATGGCTACACCTTC. Filled out from reference TRBV2 and TRBJ1-2, the complete variable domain reads EPEVTQTPSHQVTQMGQEVILRCVPISNHLYFYWYRQILGQKVEFLVSFYNNEISEKSEIFDDQFSVERPDGSNFTLKIRSTKLEDSAMYFCASSEPGLNYGYTFGSGTRLTVV.

V gene TRBV19 combines with J gene TRBJ2-7, with D possibly being TRBD1 (5 bases). Germline CDR1 and CDR2: LNHDA and SQIVND (reference sequence). Trimming removed 6 bases from V and 3 bases from J, with 18 bases in between. The CDR3 length is 15 residues. The CDR3 loop reads CASRDTSINRYEQYF. CDR3 DNA sequence: TGTGCCAGTAGGGACACTTCGATAAACCGCTACGAGCAGTACTTC.

This chain links TRBV20-1 with TRBJ2-1, with D possibly being TRBD2 (6 bases). Germline CDR1 and CDR2: DFQATT and SNEGSKA (reference sequence). Trimming left V 5 bases short and J 10 bases short, with 9 bases between. The CDR3 is made up of 10 amino acids. The CDR3 protein is CSAADYEQFF. The DNA of the CDR3 is TGCAGTGCTGCGGACTACGAGCAGTTCTTC.

This clone was recorded a few times. The chain employs TRBV7-2 and TRBJ2-7; possible D gene TRBD1, 6 bases. The CDR3 is 15 residues long. Germline V gene lookup returns CDR1 SGHTA and CDR2 FQGNSA. Deletions cut 1 base from V and 2 bases from J, with 12 bases between. The chain's CDR3 is CASSLGATGPYEQYF. The CDR3 DNA sequence: TGTGCCAGCAGCTTAGGTGCGACAGGCCCCTACGAGCAGTACTTC.

This clone has only a few counts. The chain links TRBV10-1 to TRBJ1-4; 9 nucleotides agree with TRBD1. Looked up from germline, CDR1 is WNHNN and CDR2 is SYGVQD (reference sequence). This CDR3 comprises 13 residues. Trimming removed 6 bases from V and 5 bases from J; junction bases left unmatched: 1. In DNA form, the CDR3 reads TGCGCCAGCAGCGGACAGGGGAATGAAAAACTGTTTTTT. Its translation: CASSGQGNEKLFF.

The table lists this clone with a few counts. The chain combines TRBV10-3 with TRBJ2-3; 7 bases map to TRBD1. The CDR3 is 12 residues long. The ends lost 0 bases at V and 9 bases at J; junction bases unmatched: 0. From germline, CDR1 is ENHRY and CDR2 SYGVKD. The DNA for the CDR3 is TGTGCCATCAGTGAGTCGACAGGGACGCAGTATTTT. It codes for CAISESTGTQYF.

This sequence joins TRBV5-6 and TRBJ2-3, with 7 nucleotides matching TRBD1. This CDR3 has 14 residues. The junction had 9 bases not matched to a gene; V was cut back by 7 bases and J by 4 bases. The germline CDR1 and CDR2 sequences are SGHDT and YYEEEE. Written as DNA, the CDR3 is TGTGCCAGCTGCAGGGGGTTACTTTCAGATACGCAGTATTTT. As protein: CASCRGLLSDTQYF.

This clone was seen a few times. This chain links TRBV9 with TRBJ1-1; 7 bases agree with TRBD1. V was pared by 4 bases and J by 0 bases, with 15 bases of the junction left unmatched. The germline gives CDR1 SGDLS, CDR2 YYNGEE. The CDR3 has 18 amino acids. The DNA of the CDR3 is TGTGCCAGCAGCCAAGTGGAAGGGGGCGCAGGTATGAACACTGAAGCTTTCTTT. It translates to CASSQVEGGAGMNTEAFF.

The rearrangement joins TRBV19 to TRBJ1-2; no definite D call. This CDR3 is 12 amino acids long. V lost 4 bases to trimming and J lost 7 bases, with 10 bases between them. CDR1 and CDR2 (germline): LNHDA, SQIVND (reference sequence). The CDR3 here is CASSRTVGGYTF. The CDR3 DNA sequence: TGTGCCAGTAGTAGAACAGTAGGTGGCTACACCTTC. The full variable domain, in which reference TRBV19 and TRBJ1-2 provide the parts outside the CDR3, is DGGITQSPKYLFRKEGQNVTLSCEQNLNHDAMYWYRQDPGQGLRLIYYSQIVNDFQKGDIAEGYSVSREKKESFPLTVTSAQKNPTAFYLCASSRTVGGYTFGSGTRLTVV.

This clone was found a few times. This chain uses TRBV5-1 with TRBJ1-1; D may be TRBD1 (5 bases). The CDR3 consists of 16 residues. CDR1 is SGHRS, CDR2 YFSETQ, per germline. With 2 bases removed from V and 2 bases from J, the gap between germline ends came to 16 bases. The CDR3 sequence is CASSFSGRAGNTEAFF. The CDR3 coding sequence is TGCGCCAGCAGCTTTTCAGGGAGAGCGGGTAACACTGAAGCTTTCTTT. Full variable domain (outside the CDR3, taken from reference TRBV5-1 and TRBJ1-1): KAGVTQTPRYLIKTRGQQVTLSCSPISGHRSVSWYQQTPGQGLQFLFEYFSETQRNKGNFPGRFSGRQFSNSRSEMNVSTLELGDSALYLCASSFSGRAGNTEAFFGQGTRLTVV.

This clone was observed a handful of times. The chain combines TRBV30 with TRBJ2-5; TRBD2 is a possible D gene (5 bases). Trimming removed 0 bases from V and 5 bases from J, with 10 bases in between. CDR1 GTSNPN and CDR2 SVGIG come from the germline V gene (reference sequence). The CDR3 consists of 13 residues. In DNA form, the CDR3 reads TGTGCCTGGAGTGTACTAGGGCCCGAGACCCAGTACTTC. Residues: CAWSVLGPETQYF.

This clone has only a few counts. Because it lacks the conserved phenylalanine or tryptophan at the end, this CDR3 is likely a read error. Because the CDR3's place on the DNA is in doubt, the DNA is left out and the CDR3 is given as listed by TCRdb. This chain connects TRBV20-1 to TRBJ1-2. CDR1 DFQATT and CDR2 SNEGSKA come from the germline V gene (reference sequence). The CDR3 is 11 residues long, counting both termini. The CDR3 is CSADRGGSQAL.

This clone was detected only a few times. The gene calls are TRBV2 and TRBJ2-7; 7 nucleotides agree with TRBD1. Germline CDR1 is SNHLY and CDR2 is FYNNEI. The CDR3 loop spans 12 amino acids. V lost 4 bases, J lost 4 bases, and 1 base stayed unmatched. CDR3 sequence reads: CASSGDRYEQYF. The CDR3 DNA follows: TGTGCCAGCAGTGGGGACAGATACGAGCAGTACTTC. Complete variable domain (other parts from reference TRBV2 and TRBJ2-7): EPEVTQTPSHQVTQMGQEVILRCVPISNHLYFYWYRQILGQKVEFLVSFYNNEISEKSEIFDDQFSVERPDGSNFTLKIRSTKLEDSAMYFCASSGDRYEQYFGPGTRLTVT.

This clone was seen more than once but under ten times. The chain is built from TRBV5-1 and TRBJ1-2; 8 bases map to TRBD1. From germline, CDR1 is SGHRS and CDR2 YFSETQ. J was trimmed by 2 bases and V by 4 bases; bases with no gene match: 4. This CDR3 contains 14 residues. In DNA, the CDR3 is TGCGCCAGCAGCGACCGGACAGGGAACTATGGCTACACCTTC. Protein sequence: CASSDRTGNYGYTF.

This clone has a handful of counts. CDR3 sequence: CASSPPGQHSGANVLTF. The CDR3 region has the DNA TGTGCCAGCAGCCCTCCGGGACAGCACTCTGGGGCCAACGTCCTGACTTTC. The gene calls are TRBV5-4 and TRBJ2-6; TRBD1 agrees at 7 bases. V was pared by 4 bases and J by 0 bases, with 7 bases of the junction left unmatched. CDR1 is SGHNT, CDR2 YYREEE, per germline (reference sequence). The CDR3 covers 17 residues.

In this sample, this clone turned up many times. The gene calls are TRBV28 and TRBJ1-5; no clear D. V dropped 11 bases and J dropped 2 bases, with 19 bases sitting between them. This CDR3 comprises 15 residues. The germline V gene encodes CDR1 MDHEN and CDR2 SYDVKM. CDR3 coding DNA: TGTGCCGTGTCATCCCCGAGCTATGGCAATCAGCCCCAGCATTTT. Protein sequence: CAVSSPSYGNQPQHF.

This clone turned up a few times. This chain joins TRBV5-1 and TRBJ2-3; D may be TRBD1 (7 bases). This CDR3 has 14 amino acids. Germline V lookup: CDR1 SGHRS, CDR2 YFSETQ. V shed 4 bases and J shed 4 bases, with 13 bases lying between them. The CDR3 DNA follows: TGCGCCAGCAGCGCGGGACAGCAGCCAGATACGCAGTATTTT. Translating it yields CASSAGQQPDTQYF.

The chain joins TRBV28 to TRBJ2-5; TRBD1 agrees at 8 bases. The trim removed 10 bases at V and 3 bases at J, leaving 13 bases unmatched. The CDR3 has 15 residues. Germline CDR1 is MDHEN and CDR2 is SYDVKM. CDR3 bases: TGTGCCATTTCCTTTGCCGGGACAGGAAAAGAGACCCAGTACTTC. Translating gives CAISFAGTGKETQYF.